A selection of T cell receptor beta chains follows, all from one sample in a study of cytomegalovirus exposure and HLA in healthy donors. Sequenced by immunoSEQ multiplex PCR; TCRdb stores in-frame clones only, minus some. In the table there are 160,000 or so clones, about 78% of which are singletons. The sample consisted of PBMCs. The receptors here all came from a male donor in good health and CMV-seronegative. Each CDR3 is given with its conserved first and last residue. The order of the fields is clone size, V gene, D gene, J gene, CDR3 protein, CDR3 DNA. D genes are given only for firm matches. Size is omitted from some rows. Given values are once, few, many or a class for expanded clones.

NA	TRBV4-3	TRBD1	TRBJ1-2	CASSQLVDRKGNGYTF	TGCGCCAGCAGCCAACTTGTGGACAGGAAAGGAAATGGCTACACCTTC
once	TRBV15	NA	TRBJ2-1	CATSRVLAYNEQFF	TGTGCCACCAGCAGGGTACTAGCATACAATGAGCAGTTCTTC
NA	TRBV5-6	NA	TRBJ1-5	CASSLGDSGGQPQHF	TGTGCCAGCAGCTTGGGTGACTCGGGAGGGCAGCCCCAGCATTTT
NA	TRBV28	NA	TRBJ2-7	CASSFTLQGLRDGQYF	TGTGCCAGCAGTTTTACTTTACAGGGGTTGCGGGACGGGCAGTACTTC
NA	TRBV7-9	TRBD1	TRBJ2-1	CASSSGTGGANEQFF	TGTGCCAGCAGCTCCGGGACAGGGGGCGCGAATGAGCAGTTCTTC
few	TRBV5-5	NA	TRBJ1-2	CASSLGSSYGYTF	TGTGCCAGCAGCTTGGGGAGTTCCTATGGCTACACCTTC
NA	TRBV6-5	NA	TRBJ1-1	CASISTSYTEAFF	TGTGCCAGCATTAGCACTTCGTACACTGAAGCTTTCTTT
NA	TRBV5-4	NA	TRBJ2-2	CASSLQQGNTGELFF	TGTGCCAGCAGCTTGCAACAGGGGAACACCGGGGAGCTGTTTTTT
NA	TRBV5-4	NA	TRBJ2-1	CASSLVSYNEQFF	TGTGCCAGCAGCTTGGTCAGCTACAATGAGCAGTTCTTC
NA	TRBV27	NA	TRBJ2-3	CATLLADTQYF	TGTGCCACCCTTCTAGCGGATACGCAGTATTTT
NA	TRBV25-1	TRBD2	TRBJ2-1	CASSESLAGEGDEQFF	TGTGCCAGCAGTGAATCACTAGCGGGAGAGGGGGATGAGCAGTTCTTC
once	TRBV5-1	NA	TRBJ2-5	CASSPQGETQYF	TGCGCCAGCAGCCCACAGGGAGAGACCCAGTACTTC
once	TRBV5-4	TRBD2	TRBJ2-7	CASSSAGGLPYEQYF	TGTGCCAGCAGCTCAGCGGGAGGACTTCCCTACGAGCAGTACTTC
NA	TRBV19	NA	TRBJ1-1	CASSIGGGTEAFF	TGTGCCAGTAGTATAGGAGGGGGCACTGAAGCTTTCTTT
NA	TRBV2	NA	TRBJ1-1	CASSQSGNTEAFF	TGTGCCAGCAGTCAATCAGGGAACACTGAAGCTTTCTTT
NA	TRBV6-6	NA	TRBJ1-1	CASSAQGPTEAFF	TGTGCCAGCAGTGCCCAGGGTCCCACTGAAGCTTTCTTT
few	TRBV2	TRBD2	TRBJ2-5	CAGRSGLKNRETQYF	TGTGCCGGGCGATCGGGACTAAAAAACAGGGAGACCCAGTACTTC
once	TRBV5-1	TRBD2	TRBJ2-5	CASGGGAGVETQYF	TGCGCCAGCGGGGGGGGAGCAGGAGTAGAGACCCAGTACTTC
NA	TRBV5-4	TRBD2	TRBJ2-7	CASSGGTSGYEQYF	TGTGCCAGCAGCGGTGGGACTAGCGGCTACGAGCAGTACTTC
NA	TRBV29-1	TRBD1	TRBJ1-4	CSVLTGSGEKLFF	TGCAGCGTTTTGACAGGGAGCGGTGAAAAACTGTTTTTT
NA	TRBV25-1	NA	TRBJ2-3	CASSENLGISTDTQYF	TGTGCCAGCAGTGAAAATCTCGGGATCAGCACAGATACGCAGTATTTT
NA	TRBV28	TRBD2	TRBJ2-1	CASSRTSGNNEQFF	TGTGCCAGCAGCCGGACTAGCGGAAACAATGAGCAGTTCTTC
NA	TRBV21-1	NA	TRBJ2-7	CASSNRGHLRGVGFYEQYF	TGTGCCAGCAGCAACAGGGGCCACCTCCGTGGCGTGGGGTTCTACGAGCAGTACTTC
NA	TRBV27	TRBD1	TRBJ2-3	CASSFLTGEKATQYF	TGTGCCAGCAGTTTCCTGACAGGGGAAAAAGCTACGCAGTATTTT
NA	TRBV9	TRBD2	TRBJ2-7	CASSVAGGPYEQYF	TGTGCCAGCAGCGTCGCGGGAGGGCCGTACGAGCAGTACTTC
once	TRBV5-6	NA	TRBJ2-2	CASSGLGGGGNTGELFF	TGTGCCAGCAGCGGCCTGGGCGGGGGCGGAAACACCGGGGAGCTGTTTTTT
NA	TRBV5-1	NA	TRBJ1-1	CASTPRPTEAEAFF	TGCGCCAGCACACCGAGACCGACAGAGGCTGAAGCTTTCTTT
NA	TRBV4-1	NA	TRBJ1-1	CASSQALRLSNTEAFF	TGCGCCAGCAGCCAAGCTTTGAGACTATCGAACACTGAAGCTTTCTTT
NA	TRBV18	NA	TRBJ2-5	CASSPPPGNTETQYF	TGTGCCAGCTCACCACCGCCGGGGAATACCGAGACCCAGTACTTC
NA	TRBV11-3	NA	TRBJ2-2	CASRQGGRTGELFF	TGTGCCAGCAGACAGGGGGGGAGAACCGGGGAGCTGTTTTTT
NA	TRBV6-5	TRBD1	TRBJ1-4	CASSQRQGEKLFF	TGTGCCAGCAGTCAGAGACAGGGGGAAAAACTGTTTTTT
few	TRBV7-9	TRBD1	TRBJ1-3	CASSLPGQGNSGNTIYF	TGTGCCAGCAGCTTACCGGGACAGGGCAACTCTGGAAACACCATATATTTT
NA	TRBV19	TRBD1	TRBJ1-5	CASSRGTGASSNQPQHF	TGTGCCAGTAGTAGAGGGACAGGGGCGAGTAGCAATCAGCCCCAGCATTTT
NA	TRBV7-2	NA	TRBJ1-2	CASSFRGQTREGYTF	TGTGCCAGCAGTTTCCGAGGACAGACCAGAGAAGGCTACACCTTC
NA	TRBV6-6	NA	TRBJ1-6	CASSTDSPLHF	TGTGCCAGCTCCACGGATTCACCCCTCCACTTT
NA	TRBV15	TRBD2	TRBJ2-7	CATSRLAGVVAYEQYF	TGTGCCACCAGCAGACTAGCGGGAGTCGTCGCCTACGAGCAGTACTTC
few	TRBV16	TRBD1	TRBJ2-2	CASSQGQITGELFF	TGTGCCAGCAGCCAGGGACAGATCACCGGGGAGCTGTTTTTT
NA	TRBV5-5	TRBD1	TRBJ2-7	CASSTTGAYEQYF	TGTGCCAGCAGCACGACAGGGGCCTACGAGCAGTACTTC
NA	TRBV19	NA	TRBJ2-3	CASSILSGTSTDTQYF	TGTGCCAGTAGTATACTTAGCGGAACAAGCACAGATACGCAGTATTTT
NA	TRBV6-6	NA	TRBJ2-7	CASKGGGSYEQYF	TGTGCCAGCAAAGGCGGCGGGTCCTACGAGCAGTACTTC
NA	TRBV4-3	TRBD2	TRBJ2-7	CASSQGGSSYEQYF	TGCGCCAGCAGCCAAGGCGGGAGCTCCTACGAGCAGTACTTC
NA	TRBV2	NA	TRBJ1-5	CASSELQGQPQHF	TGTGCCAGCAGTGAACTACAGGGTCAGCCCCAGCATTTT
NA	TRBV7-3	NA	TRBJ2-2	CASSLLASGELFF	TGTGCCAGCAGCCTTCTAGCGTCCGGGGAGCTGTTTTTT
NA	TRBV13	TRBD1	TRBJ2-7	CASSSLLTGAYEQYF	TGTGCCAGCAGCTCCCTCTTGACAGGGGCCTACGAGCAGTACTTC
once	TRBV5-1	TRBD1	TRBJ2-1	CASSFPRDSNNEQFF	TGCGCCAGCAGCTTCCCCCGGGACAGTAACAATGAGCAGTTCTTC
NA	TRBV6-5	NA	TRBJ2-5	CASSSTPGRGKTQYF	TGTGCCAGCAGTTCGACCCCGGGCCGGGGGAAGACCCAGTACTTC
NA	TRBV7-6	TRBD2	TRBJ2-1	CASSPYGGAQNEQFF	TGTGCCAGCAGCCCTTACGGGGGGGCGCAGAATGAGCAGTTCTTC
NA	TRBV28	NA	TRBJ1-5	CASTLDRGSNQPQHF	TGTGCCAGCACCCTGGACAGAGGTAGCAATCAGCCCCAGCATTTT